This section outlines one TCR beta chain sequence together with its context. The antigen is not known. TCRdb's copy holds only in-frame clones and misses some; the assay was immunoSEQ multiplex PCR. The repertoire holds under 2,000,000 clones, with just under 95% as singletons. Naive CD8 cells comprised CD45RO-negative, CCR7-positively selected cells, excluding terminally differentiated effector memory CD45RA+ cells. The record originates from a study of shared clonotypes between healthy human individuals. Study-wide points: Generally, estimated richness proved larger in naive subsets than it did in memory subsets. Donor scarcity curtailed the genetic and exposure-history diversity represented herein. Among non-shared clonotypes, generation probabilities were lower than among those shared by all four donors.

This CDR3 comprises 13 residues. V lost 4 bases to trimming and J lost 14 bases; unmatched junction nucleotides: 4. CDR1 is LNHDA and CDR2 is SQIVND in the germline V gene (reference sequence). The chain joins TRBV19 to TRBJ2-4; 14 bases are a match to TRBD2. The sequenced material came from naive CD8+ T cells sorted from blood. This receptor was obtained from a man between 18 and 35 years old in good health. In DNA form, the CDR3 reads TGTGCCAGTAGTAGGGGACTAGCGGGGGCCGAGTACTTC. Its protein product is CASSRGLAGAEYF. The full variable domain, with the rest looked up from reference TRBV19 and TRBJ2-4, is DGGITQSPKYLFRKEGQNVTLSCEQNLNHDAMYWYRQDPGQGLRLIYYSQIVNDFQKGDIAEGYSVSREKKESFPLTVTSAQKNPTAFYLCASSRGLAGAEYFGAGTRLSVL.